Listed below are T cell receptor beta chains from one sample, sequenced in a study of PD-1 blockade in classical Hodgkin lymphoma. Some clones are missing from TCRdb's copy, which holds only in-frame ones; the method was immunoSEQ multiplex PCR. Of 95,000 or so clones detected, roughly 83% appear once; the ten largest clones hold 12%. The sample consisted of peripheral blood mononuclear cells (PBMCs), taken at baseline. The receptors come from a human donor with classical Hodgkin lymphoma. Both conserved end residues are part of each CDR3. The D gene is left open where the match is weak. For some rows the clone size is stated as once, few or many, or as a class when expanded; others skip it.

NA	TRBV10-3	NA	TRBJ2-2	CAISEGAGELFF	TGTGCCATCAGTGAGGGTGCTGGGGAGCTGTTTTTT
NA	TRBV7-2	once	TRBJ2-4	CASSLGTANIQYF	TGTGCCAGCAGCTTAGGGACAGCAAACATTCAGTACTTC
TRBD1	TRBV27	NA	TRBJ1-6	CASSYFGQGARNSPLHF	TGTGCCAGCAGTTACTTCGGACAGGGGGCTAGGAATTCACCCCTCCACTTT
TRBD2	TRBV19	NA	TRBJ2-1	CASSSPLAGLQIEQFF	TGTGCCAGTAGTTCCCCTCTAGCGGGCCTCCAAATAGAGCAGTTCTTC
NA	TRBV27	NA	TRBJ1-5	CASSLRGWDQPQHF	TGTGCCAGCAGCTTAAGGGGTTGGGATCAGCCCCAGCATTTT
NA	TRBV7-8	NA	TRBJ2-4	CASSLAGAGRELAKNIQYF	TGTGCCAGCAGCTTAGCGGGGGCGGGGCGTGAACTAGCCAAAAACATTCAGTACTTC
NA	TRBV7-3	few	TRBJ2-2	CASSFGPGGELFF	TGTGCCAGCAGCTTTGGGCCTGGCGGGGAGCTGTTTTTT
NA	TRBV7-8	NA	TRBJ1-4	CASSLPSNEKLFF	TGTGCCAGCAGCCTTCCATCTAATGAAAAACTGTTTTTT
NA	TRBV4-2	once	TRBJ1-1	CASSQAQEDTEAFF	TGTGCCAGCAGCCAAGCCCAGGAAGACACTGAAGCTTTCTTT
NA	TRBV10-3	NA	TRBJ2-1	CAISEGGSSYNEQFF	TGTGCCATCAGTGAAGGGGGGAGCTCCTACAATGAGCAGTTCTTC
TRBD1	TRBV19	NA	TRBJ1-2	CASSMAVAGGYGYTF	TGTGCCAGTAGTATGGCGGTGGCAGGGGGCTATGGCTACACCTTC
TRBD2	TRBV5-1	NA	TRBJ2-7	CASSPGLAGSYEQYF	TGCGCCAGCAGCCCTGGACTAGCGGGTTCCTACGAGCAGTACTTC
NA	TRBV6-1	NA	TRBJ2-2	CASGWVGTGELFF	TGTGCCAGCGGTTGGGTTGGCACCGGGGAGCTGTTTTTT
TRBD1	TRBV2	few	TRBJ2-7	CASKGQGLEKQYF	TGTGCCAGCAAGGGACAGGGGCTTGAGAAGCAGTACTTC
NA	TRBV18	once	TRBJ1-1	CASSPRAGRLTDTEAFF	TGTGCCAGCTCACCACGGGCAGGGCGGCTTACTGACACTGAAGCTTTCTTT
TRBD2	TRBV10-3	NA	TRBJ2-1	CAISGLAGEIVNEQFF	TGTGCCATCAGTGGACTAGCGGGAGAAATCGTCAATGAGCAGTTCTTC
NA	TRBV7-9	few	TRBJ2-7	CASSLAGSEQYF	TGTGCCAGCAGCTTGGCCGGCTCCGAGCAGTACTTC
NA	TRBV10-3	few	TRBJ2-7	CAIRNSYEQYF	TGTGCCATCAGGAACTCCTACGAGCAGTACTTC
TRBD2	TRBV28	NA	TRBJ2-2	CASITSGIGGTGELFF	TGTGCCAGCATTACTAGCGGGATCGGGGGCACCGGGGAGCTGTTTTTT
NA	TRBV4-3	NA	TRBJ2-2	CASSQGAGIGELFF	TGCGCCAGCAGCCAAGGGGCAGGGATCGGGGAGCTGTTTTTT
NA	TRBV4-1	NA	TRBJ2-1	CASSQLSVPSDEQFF	TGCGCCAGCAGCCAGCTAAGTGTCCCCTCGGATGAGCAGTTCTTC
NA	TRBV15	NA	TRBJ2-5	CATSRDETQYF	TGTGCCACCAGCAGAGATGAGACCCAGTACTTC
NA	TRBV5-6	NA	TRBJ2-3	CASSSLFTDTQYF	TGTGCCAGCAGCTCACTATTCACAGATACGCAGTATTTT
TRBD1	TRBV5-1	once	TRBJ2-3	CASSFDRGNSDTQYF	TGCGCCAGCAGCTTTGACAGGGGGAATTCAGATACGCAGTATTTT
TRBD1	TRBV9	NA	TRBJ2-7	CASSGGDRSQQYF	TGTGCCAGCAGCGGAGGGGACAGGAGCCAGCAGTACTTC
NA	TRBV18	NA	TRBJ2-2	CASSPPSGPNTGELFF	TGTGCCAGCTCACCCCCAAGCGGGCCTAACACCGGGGAGCTGTTTTTT
NA	TRBV5-4	once	TRBJ2-1	CASSLFGGLMVDEQFF	TGTGCCAGCAGCTTGTTCGGTGGGCTGATGGTGGATGAGCAGTTCTTC
TRBD1	TRBV28	NA	TRBJ1-2	CASSFPSTGVYHYGYTF	TGTGCCAGCAGTTTCCCGTCTACAGGGGTTTACCACTATGGCTACACCTTC
NA	TRBV27	few	TRBJ1-2	CASSLHGPNYGYTF	TGTGCCAGCAGTTTACACGGCCCAAACTATGGCTACACCTTC
TRBD1	TRBV5-6	few	TRBJ2-3	CASSLTGGSTDTQYF	TGTGCCAGCAGCCTTACAGGGGGGAGCACAGATACGCAGTATTTT
NA	TRBV2	NA	TRBJ2-7	CASSPGVGGREQYF	TGTGCCAGCAGTCCCGGAGTAGGAGGGCGAGAGCAGTACTTC
NA	TRBV27	NA	TRBJ1-5	CASSFVQGSNQPQHF	TGTGCCAGCAGTTTCGTCCAGGGTAGCAATCAGCCCCAGCATTTT
TRBD1	TRBV30	NA	TRBJ2-2	CAWRKRSGTGAGELFF	TGTGCCTGGAGGAAGAGGAGCGGGACAGGGGCCGGGGAGCTGTTTTTT
NA	TRBV7-2	NA	TRBJ1-2	CASSYRQVPGYTF	TGTGCCAGCAGCTATAGACAGGTGCCTGGCTACACCTTC
TRBD2	TRBV5-1	NA	TRBJ2-5	CASSPIAGGPETQYF	TGCGCCAGCAGCCCGATAGCGGGAGGGCCGGAGACCCAGTACTTC
TRBD2	TRBV7-2	NA	TRBJ2-5	CASSQMTSGRTETQYF	TGTGCCAGCAGCCAAATGACTAGCGGGAGGACTGAGACCCAGTACTTC